Listed below are T cell receptor beta chains from one sample, sequenced in a study of blood T cells in healthy people across ages. TCRdb redid the calling of the 5' RACE reads with MiXCR, one entry per CDR3 protein. The table includes 1.5 million to 2 million distinct CDR3 sequences, roughly 27% detected once. Sequenced sample: blood. These TCRs come from a woman younger than 45 in good health. Both conserved end residues are part of each CDR3. D genes are given only for firm matches. Not every row has a clone size; where given, it reads once, few, many or a size class.

clone_size j_call cdr3_length d_call v_call cdr3_nt cdr3_aa
- TRBJ1-2 14 - TRBV20-1 TGCAGTGCTAGGTTGCGCAGGGGCCCGCGGGGCTGCACCTTC CSARLRRGPRGCTF
- TRBJ2-3 15 - TRBV7-2 TGTGCCAGCAGCTTAGGAGCGATTCGCACAGATACGCAGTATTTT CASSLGAIRTDTQYF
- TRBJ2-5 11 TRBD2 TRBV10-3 TGTGCCTGCGGCGGGGGGGAGACCCAGTACTTC CACGGGETQYF
- TRBJ1-4 13 - TRBV12-3/TRBV12-4 TGTGCCAGCAGCGCAGGGTCGGGTGAAAAACTGTTTTTT CASSAGSGEKLFF
- TRBJ2-7 12 - TRBV20-1 TGCAGTGCTAGTTCTCCGACGGGGGAGCAGTACTTC CSASSPTGEQYF
- TRBJ1-5 13 - TRBV6-5 TGTGCCACTGGGGTCGGTAGCAATCAGCCCCAGCATTTT CATGVGSNQPQHF
- TRBJ1-2 11 - TRBV20-1 TGCAGTTCACCGGGACCGACTGGCTACACCTTC CSSPGPTGYTF
- TRBJ2-7 18 TRBD1 TRBV3-1 TGTGCCAGCAGCCTCAACGCAGGGGGAAAAGGTAGAACCGGCGAGCAGTACTTC CASSLNAGGKGRTGEQYF
- TRBJ1-4 13 - TRBV28 TGTGCCAGCAGTACAGCCTATCGGGAAAAACTGTTTTTT CASSTAYREKLFF
- TRBJ2-1 14 - TRBV15 TGTGCCACCAGCAGCTACAGGGGAGGCAATGAGCAGTTCTTC CATSSYRGGNEQFF
- TRBJ2-1 15 TRBD1 TRBV5-1 TGCGCCAGCAGCTTTACAGGGGGCTACTACAATGAGCAGTTCTTC CASSFTGGYYNEQFF
few TRBJ2-1 16 - TRBV5-1 TGCGCCAGCAGCTTGGAAGGTCGGGGGGCCAGTTACGAGCAGTTCTTC CASSLEGRGASYEQFF
- TRBJ2-7 14 - TRBV20-1 TGCAGTGCTAGTAAGACAGAGGGGGCCTACGAGCAGTACTTC CSASKTEGAYEQYF
many TRBJ2-7 16 - TRBV28 TGTGCCAGCAGTCTACCAGGGGGGACTGGAGCCTACGAGCAGTACTTC CASSLPGGTGAYEQYF
- TRBJ2-1 15 - TRBV4-1 TGCGCCAGCAGCCAAATATTAAGCTCCTACAATGAGCAGTTCTTC CASSQILSSYNEQFF
- TRBJ2-1 15 TRBD2 TRBV3-1 TGTGCCAGCAGCCAAGGGGGCGGGAGTCCGGATGAGCAGTTCTTC CASSQGGGSPDEQFF
many TRBJ2-7 16 TRBD2 TRBV20-1 TGCAGTGCTAGTTCTAGCGGGAGTTTAACAAGTAACGAGCAGTACTTC CSASSSGSLTSNEQYF
few TRBJ2-7 14 - TRBV5-1 TGCGCCAGCTTGGACGTCGGAGGGGCCTACGAGCAGTACTTC CASLDVGGAYEQYF
few TRBJ1-4 14 - TRBV4-1 TGCGCCAGCAGCCAATTACCGATAAATGAAAAACTGTTTTTT CASSQLPINEKLFF
- TRBJ2-3 14 - TRBV9 TGTGCCAGCAGGGCGGCGGTCAGCACAGATACGCAGTATTTT CASRAAVSTDTQYF
few TRBJ2-3 16 TRBD2 TRBV10-1 TGCGCCAGCAGTGCCGCGAGGACTAGCGGGAAAGATACGCAGTATTTT CASSAARTSGKDTQYF
few TRBJ2-3 13 TRBD2 TRBV20-1 TGCAGTTACCCTAGCGGGATCACAGATACGCAGTATTTT CSYPSGITDTQYF
few TRBJ1-5 13 - TRBV12-3/TRBV12-4 TGTGCCAGCAGTTTCGATGTGTCTCAGCCCCAGCATTTT CASSFDVSQPQHF
- TRBJ2-1 13 TRBD1 TRBV5-6 TGTGCCAGCAACCCCGACAGGGCAGATGAGCAGTTCTTC CASNPDRADEQFF
- TRBJ1-4 14 TRBD1 TRBV28 TGTGCCAACAGTGTGACCAGGGGGCGGGAAAAACTGTTTTTT CANSVTRGREKLFF
- TRBJ2-7 15 - TRBV4-1 TGCGCCAGCAGCCAAGATCCCGGTTACGGCCACGAGCAGTACTTC CASSQDPGYGHEQYF
few TRBJ1-4 17 - TRBV7-2 TGTGCCAGCAGCCTACAAATTCGGGGGGCCTCTAATGAAAAACTGTTTTTT CASSLQIRGASNEKLFF
- TRBJ2-1 17 - TRBV9 TGTGCCAGCAGCGTAGAAGGGGCTACCTACTCCTACAATGAGCAGTTCTTC CASSVEGATYSYNEQFF
few TRBJ2-4 14 TRBD1 TRBV5-4 TGTGCCAGCAGCACCGGGACAGGCAAAAACATTCAGTACTTC CASSTGTGKNIQYF
- TRBJ2-4 17 - TRBV10-3 TGTGCCATTAGTGACATAGGGGCCAGGGGTACCTACAATGAGCAGTACTTC CAISDIGARGTYNEQYF
many TRBJ2-5 17 - TRBV4-3 TGCGCCAGCAGCCAAGATACAAGGCAGGGGAGTCAAGAGACCCAGTACTTC CASSQDTRQGSQETQYF
- TRBJ2-1 13 - TRBV6-5 TGTGCCAGCAGCTTTAGCGGCTCCTACGAGCAGTTCTTC CASSFSGSYEQFF
few TRBJ1-1 14 TRBD1 TRBV9 TGTGCCAGCAGCGTACAGGACAGGGGATTTCAAGCTTTCTTT CASSVQDRGFQAFF
few TRBJ2-7 14 - TRBV9 TGTGCCAGCAGCAAGGGACTCGATCGCTACGAGCAGTACTTC CASSKGLDRYEQYF
- TRBJ2-1 15 TRBD2 TRBV7-2 TGTGCCAGCTGCTTGACTAGCGGGAATTACGATGAGCAGTTCTTC CASCLTSGNYDEQFF
few TRBJ2-5 15 - TRBV18 TGTGCCAGCTCCCCGACCGAGGGGATGAGAGAGACCCAGTACTTC CASSPTEGMRETQYF
many TRBJ2-7 15 - TRBV6-1 TGTGCCAGCAGTCAAGGCGGCAGCCGGCCCTACGAGCAGTACTTC CASSQGGSRPYEQYF
many TRBJ2-7 14 TRBD1 TRBV12-3/TRBV12-4 TGTGCCAGCAGTCCTCCGGGACAGCCCTACGAGCAGTACTTC CASSPPGQPYEQYF
few TRBJ1-1 15 - TRBV7-9 TGTGCCAGCAGCATCAGGGACGGAGGGAACACTGAAGCTTTCTTT CASSIRDGGNTEAFF
- TRBJ2-1 15 TRBD1 TRBV12-3/TRBV12-4 TGTGCCAGCAGTGAAGGGACAGGACATTACAATGAGCAGTTCTTC CASSEGTGHYNEQFF
many TRBJ2-1 14 - TRBV29-1 TGCAGCGTTGTCCCTCCGGGCTCCTACAATGAGCAGTTCTTC CSVVPPGSYNEQFF
many TRBJ2-7 17 TRBD2 TRBV5-6 TGTGCCAGCAGCTCCTCGGGACTAGCGGGAGGAGCCTACGAGCAGTACTTC CASSSSGLAGGAYEQYF
- TRBJ2-7 16 TRBD2 TRBV5-1 TGCGCCAGCAGAGCGACTAGCGGGGGGCCGTCCTACGAGCAGTACTTC CASRATSGGPSYEQYF
once TRBJ2-1 16 TRBD2 TRBV20-1 TGCAGTGCTCGTTACTTCCCTAGCGGGTCTTACAATGAGCAGTTCTTC CSARYFPSGSYNEQFF
- TRBJ2-6 15 - TRBV7-3 TGTGCCAGCAGCGTCGCGGACTCTGGGGCCAACGTCCTGACTTTC CASSVADSGANVLTF
- TRBJ1-3 15 TRBD1 TRBV12-3/TRBV12-4 TGTGCCAGCAGTCTACAGGGGCTTCCTGGAAACACCATATATTTT CASSLQGLPGNTIYF
many TRBJ2-6 15 - TRBV29-1 TGCAGCGCTCGAGCTGGCGGGACGGGGGCCAACGTCCTGACTTTC CSARAGGTGANVLTF
- TRBJ2-5 16 - TRBV9 TGTGCCAGCAGCGTCCTCGGAGAGGGCGGTCAAGAGACCCAGTACTTC CASSVLGEGGQETQYF